These 19 T cell receptor beta chains were sequenced from one sample in a study of high-grade serous ovarian cancer treatment subgroups. Repertoires were generated with immunoSEQ multiplex PCR, while TCRdb's copy carries only in-frame clones and drops some. The repertoire includes several thousand clones, about 75% of them detected once, and roughly 5.2% sits in the top ten. Tumor samples were obtained before definitive surgery or chemotherapy. Sequenced input: tumor tissue. The receptor source for this set is a human patient with high-grade serous ovarian cancer.

The gene calls are TRBV30 and TRBJ1-6, with D unresolved. Germline assignment: CDR1 GTSNPN and CDR2 SVGIG (reference sequence). The CDR3 consists of 13 residues. V was shortened by 3 bases and J by 4 bases, with 7 bases between the two germline ends. The CDR3 is CAWRSRYNSPLHF. The CDR3 coding sequence is TGTGCCTGGAGGTCACGGTATAATTCACCCCTCCACTTT.

The chain carries TRBV2 and TRBJ1-2; 9 positions agree with TRBD1. Germline CDR1 is SNHLY and CDR2 is FYNNEI. J gave up 4 bases and V 5 bases, and 2 bases lay outside the gene matches. This CDR3 contains 13 residues. CDR3: CASSRDRVYGYTF. The CDR3 DNA follows: TGTGCCAGCAGTAGGGACAGGGTCTATGGCTACACCTTC.

This clone has just a few counts. J is TRBJ1-5 and V is TRBV7-2; tentatively, D is TRBD1 (5 bases). The CDR3 extends over 14 amino acids. Trimming removed 1 base at V and 7 bases at J, with 11 bases between. Germline V CDR1 and CDR2: SGHTA, FQGNSA. CDR3 sequence (DNA): TGTGCCAGCAGCTTAGAGCCAGGGAGGCAGCCCCAGCATTTT. This translates into CASSLEPGRQPQHF.

The chain's CDR3 is CASSPIQGRAGEKLFF. CDR3 bases: TGTGCCAGCAGCCCAATTCAGGGGAGGGCAGGTGAAAAACTGTTTTTT. The gene calls are TRBV7-6 and TRBJ1-4, with a possible D match to TRBD1 (6 bases). CDR3 length equals 16 residues. V lost 5 bases to trimming and J lost 7 bases, with 20 bases between them. Germline assignment: CDR1 SGHVS and CDR2 FNYEAQ.

This clone occurred a few times. The rearrangement links TRBV25-1 to TRBJ1-6, with D perhaps TRBD1 (5 bases). V dropped 4 bases and J dropped 6 bases, with 13 bases sitting between them. Germline V gives CDR1 MGHDK, CDR2 SYGVNS. The CDR3 covers 15 residues. The CDR3 nucleotides are TGTGCCAGCAGTGCCCGACAGCAACGTAATTCACCCCTCCACTTT. Protein product: CASSARQQRNSPLHF. Full variable domain (remainder filled in from reference TRBV25-1 and TRBJ1-6): EADIYQTPRYLVIGTGKKITLECSQTMGHDKMYWYQQDPGMELHLIHYSYGVNSTEKGDLSSESTVSRIRTEHFPLTLESARPSHTSQYLCASSARQQRNSPLHFGNGTRLTVT.

This clone was seen a handful of times. The chain employs TRBV19 and TRBJ1-1; TRBD1 aligns across 8 bases. Germline loops: CDR1 LNHDA, CDR2 SQIVND (reference sequence). V was clipped by 3 bases and J by 1 base; unmatched bases: 4. The CDR3 is made up of 15 amino acids. In nucleotides, the CDR3 is TGTGCCAGTAGTATGCAGGGGGCAGGGAACACTGAAGCTTTCTTT. Encoded protein: CASSMQGAGNTEAFF.

This chain connects TRBV28 to TRBJ1-1; D unresolved. There are 13 residues in the CDR3. V lost 4 bases to trimming and J lost 0 bases, with 6 bases between them. The germline CDR1 and CDR2 sequences are MDHEN and SYDVKM. CDR3 coding DNA: TGTGCCAGCAGTTCGCGGTTGAACACTGAAGCTTTCTTT. Residues: CASSSRLNTEAFF.

The chain is built from TRBV19 and TRBJ1-4, with D unresolved. Trimming removed 7 bases from V and 5 bases from J, with 29 bases in between. Germline CDR1 reads LNHDA; CDR2 reads SQIVND (reference sequence). The CDR3 has 19 residues. The CDR3 sequence is CASTTHNKRPDGMNEKLFF. The CDR3 DNA reads as TGTGCCAGTACCACACATAATAAAAGACCGGACGGAATGAATGAAAAACTGTTTTTT.

The chain couples TRBV7-2 to TRBJ2-7; D gene ambiguous. V dropped 7 bases and J dropped 5 bases, with 15 bases sitting between them. The CDR3 extends over 13 amino acids. Germline CDR1 is SGHTA and CDR2 is FQGNSA. CDR3 in amino acids: CASTPGGVNEQYF. The DNA for the CDR3 is TGTGCCAGCACCCCGGGTGGGGTCAACGAGCAGTACTTC.

In this sample, this clone turned up once. J is TRBJ1-2 and V is TRBV5-6, with 8 bases lining up with TRBD1. Germline assignment: CDR1 SGHDT and CDR2 YYEEEE. Trimming took 0 bases from V and 4 from J; bases not matched to a gene: 8. The CDR3 runs to 16 residues. CDR3 loop: CASSLAQGARGYGYTF. The CDR3 coding sequence is TGTGCCAGCAGCTTGGCCCAGGGGGCGCGTGGCTATGGCTACACCTTC.

This chain connects TRBV4-1 to TRBJ2-1, with 12 bases identical to TRBD2. This CDR3 has 15 residues. Germline V gene data show CDR1 as MGHRA and CDR2 as YSYEKL. V lost 1 base and J lost 8; bases outside the gene matches: 3. DNA for the CDR3: TGCGCCAGCAGCCAAGGACTAGCGGGGGTGTATGAGCAGTTCTTC. Its translation is CASSQGLAGVYEQFF.

The sample holds a few counts of this clone. The V gene is TRBV9, the J gene TRBJ1-2, with D perhaps TRBD1 (5 bases). V was cut by 1 base and J by 4 bases, with 14 bases left in between. CDR1 SGDLS and CDR2 YYNGEE come from the germline V gene. This CDR3 has 15 residues. The CDR3 spells CASSVSGGVAYGYTF. The CDR3 bases are TGTGCCAGCAGCGTATCTGGGGGGGTCGCCTATGGCTACACCTTC.

This chain uses TRBV14 with TRBJ2-5, with D possibly matching TRBD1 (5 bases). V lost 5 bases and J 5 bases, leaving 18 bases between the germline ends. In germline, CDR1 is SGHDN, CDR2 FVKESK. The CDR3 is made up of 15 amino acids. The CDR3 here is CASSDEVRAGETQYF. The DNA for the CDR3 is TGTGCCAGCAGCGACGAAGTTCGAGCAGGGGAGACCCAGTACTTC.

A few counts support this clone. The rearrangement links TRBV7-6 to TRBJ2-5; the D call may be TRBD1 or TRBD2 (5 bases each). V was trimmed by 5 bases and J by 8 bases, leaving 18 bases between them. Germline values: CDR1 SGHVS, CDR2 FNYEAQ. The CDR3 runs 14 residues. CDR3 loop: CASSEGFGKRTQYF. For the CDR3, the DNA is TGTGCCAGCAGCGAGGGGTTTGGCAAGAGAACCCAGTACTTC.

The chain is built from TRBV5-1 and TRBJ1-1, with 7 nucleotides matching TRBD1. V shed 3 bases and J 7 bases; nucleotides not matched to a gene: 3. Per germline, CDR1 SGHRS and CDR2 YFSETQ. CDR3 size: 12 residues. DNA of the CDR3: TGCGCCAGCAGCTCCAGGGGGATTGAAGCTTTCTTT. Protein sequence: CASSSRGIEAFF.

The DNA for the CDR3 is TGTGCCAGCAGTTTATGGTCGGGGAGCCAAGAGACCCAGTACTTC. It is translated as CASSLWSGSQETQYF. This rearrangement joins TRBV27 to TRBJ2-5; the D gene is possibly TRBD2 (5 bases). The length of the CDR3 is 15 residues. CDR1 is MNHEY, CDR2 SMNVEV, per germline (reference sequence). Between the trimmed V and J ends, which lost 1 base and 1 base, there was a span of 10 bases.

CDR3 sequence (DNA): TGTGCCAGCAGCTTCGCAGGGGGCAGAACCGGGGAGCTGTTTTTT. The encoded protein is CASSFAGGRTGELFF. V usage is TRBV7-9 and J usage is TRBJ2-2; 8 nucleotides agree with TRBD1. V was pared by 3 bases and J by 5 bases, with 5 bases of the junction left unmatched. Germline V lookup: CDR1 SEHNR, CDR2 FQNEAQ (reference sequence). This CDR3 is built from 15 residues.

V gene TRBV28 combines with J gene TRBJ2-1, with 9 nucleotides matching TRBD1. In germline, CDR1 is MDHEN, CDR2 SYDVKM. The V gene end was trimmed by 2 bases and the J gene end by 4 bases; junction bases not matched to a gene: 3. CDR3 length: 15 residues. CDR3 region: CASSLVGTGYNEQFF. CDR3 DNA sequence: TGTGCCAGCAGTTTAGTCGGGACAGGGTACAATGAGCAGTTCTTC.

This rearrangement joins TRBV6-5 to TRBJ1-5; TRBD1 is a possible D gene (6 bases). The CDR3 extends over 15 amino acids. Between the trimmed V and J ends, which lost 5 bases and 5 bases, there was a span of 16 bases. The germline V gene encodes CDR1 MNHEY and CDR2 SVGAGI. CDR3 protein: CASSHNRVKDQPQHF. CDR3 sequence (DNA): TGTGCCAGCAGTCACAACAGGGTAAAGGATCAGCCCCAGCATTTT.